Following are 23 T cell receptor beta chains from one sample sequenced in a study of identical twins. TCRdb independently ran MiXCR on the 5' RACE reads; one entry per CDR3 protein. The sample yields some 240,000 distinct CDR3 sequences, 10% seen once. The sequencing input was memory T cells sorted from blood. The receptor source for this set is a man between 45 and 60 years old in good health.

The sample holds many counts of this clonotype. The chain carries TRBV20-1 and TRBJ1-2; D unclear. The germline V and J ends were trimmed by 0 bases and 6 bases, with 29 bases remaining between them. This CDR3 has 19 residues. The germline V gene encodes CDR1 DFQATT and CDR2 SNEGSKA (reference sequence). DNA for the CDR3: TGCAGTGCTAGAGATGGCGCCATAGCCCCCCGAACCACCCTGAATGGCTACACCTTC. Encoded protein: CSARDGAIAPRTTLNGYTF.

The chain uses TRBV7-2 and TRBJ2-7; no clear D. The CDR3 has 12 residues. Looked up from germline, CDR1 is SGHTA and CDR2 is FQGNSA. V dropped 5 bases and J dropped 12 bases, with 17 bases sitting between them. The CDR3 DNA follows: TGTGCCAGCAGCCACGGCCCGTATCCCCCGTACTTC. Protein product: CASSHGPYPPYF.

V usage is TRBV28 and J usage is TRBJ1-4; D gene ambiguous. Germline-derived CDR1 and CDR2 are MDHEN and SYDVKM. Deletions cut 8 bases from V and 5 bases from J, with 15 bases between. The CDR3 is 14 residues long. The CDR3: CASSLEGENEKLFF. As DNA, the CDR3 is TGTGCCAGCTCTTTGGAGGGAGAAAATGAAAAACTGTTTTTT.

There are many counts of this clonotype. The rearrangement joins TRBV4-3 to TRBJ2-4, with D perhaps being TRBD1 or TRBD2 (5 bases each). The CDR3 has 13 residues. The germline V gene has CDR1 LGHNA and CDR2 YSLEER. The V gene lost 4 bases and the J gene lost 12 bases, with 16 bases spanning the gap. This CDR3 is CASSRGEFSRQYF. Here the CDR3 DNA reads TGCGCCAGCAGCCGAGGGGAGTTCTCGCGTCAGTACTTC.

This clonotype was seen only a few times. The genes are TRBV12-3 or TRBV12-4 and TRBJ2-7; unclear D gene. The CDR3 covers 12 residues. Trimming removed 4 bases at V and 7 bases at J, with 11 bases between. CDR3 coding DNA: TGTGCCAGCAGTTCTTATATAGGGGAGCAGTACTTC. Its protein is CASSSYIGEQYF.

This clonotype was seen a handful of times. The gene calls are TRBV25-1 and TRBJ2-1, with TRBD1 as a possible D gene (5 bases). The germline V and J ends were trimmed by 1 base and 3 bases, with 7 bases remaining between them. This CDR3 comprises 14 residues. Germline lookup yields CDR1 MGHDK and CDR2 SYGVNS. The CDR3 sequence is CASSEWGRYNEQFF. The CDR3 bases are TGTGCCAGCAGTGAATGGGGCCGCTACAATGAGCAGTTCTTC.

The chain recombines TRBV4-1 with TRBJ2-2, with D maybe TRBD2 (6 bases). The ends were cut back, 6 bases at V and 6 bases at J, with 20 bases in the middle. Germline CDR1 reads MGHRA; CDR2 reads YSYEKL. CDR3 size: 16 residues. The CDR3 coding sequence is TGCGCCAGCAGTCACGGAGGGGTTCGTAGGTCCGGGGAGCTGTTTTTT. This codes for CASSHGGVRRSGELFF.

In its sample, this clonotype was seen many times. The chain combines TRBV28 with TRBJ1-1; 7 positions match TRBD1. Unmatched junction bases numbered 13, after V lost 6 bases and J lost 0 bases. The germline V gene has CDR1 MDHEN and CDR2 SYDVKM. The CDR3 is made up of 17 amino acids. CDR3 protein: CASRSTGRLGMNTEAFF. The DNA of the CDR3 is TGTGCCAGCAGATCGACAGGGAGGTTGGGGATGAACACTGAAGCTTTCTTT. The full variable domain, with the rest looked up from reference TRBV28 and TRBJ1-1, is DVKVTQSSRYLVKRTGEKVFLECVQDMDHENMFWYRQDPGLGLRLIYFSYDVKMKEKGDIPEGYSVSREKKERFSLILESASTNQTSMYLCASRSTGRLGMNTEAFFGQGTRLTVV.

This clonotype was seen repeatedly, ten times or more. CDR3 amino acids: CASSPYGTSGRREQFF. Here the CDR3 DNA reads TGCGCCAGCAGCCCTTACGGGACTAGCGGGAGGAGGGAGCAGTTCTTC. The chain recombines TRBV5-1 with TRBJ2-1; 15 nucleotides match TRBD2. The junction had 9 bases not matched to a gene; V was cut back by 4 bases and J by 10 bases. The CDR3 runs to 16 residues. Germline-derived CDR1 and CDR2 are SGHRS and YFSETQ.

Many counts were recorded for this clonotype. The chain combines TRBV15 with TRBJ1-2; weak D call: TRBD1 (6 bases). Trimming pared 3 bases from V and 0 bases from J, leaving 17 bases between. This CDR3 has 17 residues. Germline V gene data show CDR1 as LNHNV and CDR2 as YYDKDF (reference sequence). The CDR3 here is CATSSRGQGQANYGYTF. The CDR3 nucleotides read TGTGCCACCAGCAGCCGGGGACAAGGTCAGGCTAACTATGGCTACACCTTC. The full variable domain, in which reference TRBV15 and TRBJ1-2 provide the parts outside the CDR3, is DAMVIQNPRYQVTQFGKPVTLSCSQTLNHNVMYWYQQKSSQAPKLLFHYYDKDFNNEADTPDNFQSRRPNTSFCFLDIRSPGLGDTAMYLCATSSRGQGQANYGYTFGSGTRLTVV.

The V and J genes are TRBV7-2 and TRBJ2-1, with TRBD2 as a possible D gene (5 bases). The CDR3 has 14 amino acids. V dropped 1 base and J dropped 9 bases, with 13 bases sitting between them. Germline CDR1 SGHTA, CDR2 FQGNSA. CDR3 sequence reads: CASSLEVGEGEQFF. In nucleotides, the CDR3 is TGTGCCAGCAGCTTAGAGGTGGGAGAGGGTGAGCAGTTCTTC.

This clonotype has only a few counts. The J gene is TRBJ1-1, the V gene TRBV29-1; 9 positions agree with TRBD1. The trim removed 5 bases at V and 5 bases at J, leaving 12 bases unmatched. Germline V gene lookup returns CDR1 SQVTM and CDR2 ANQGSEA. The CDR3 is 15 amino acids. The CDR3 DNA sequence: TGCAGCGTTATGGACCTACAGGGGGCGCAGACTGAAGCTTTCTTT. Protein product: CSVMDLQGAQTEAFF.

The V call is TRBV20-1, the J call TRBJ2-7; 7 bases align to TRBD1. Germline CDR1 is DFQATT and CDR2 is SNEGSKA (reference sequence). The V and J ends lost 6 bases and 2 bases, in that order; junction bases with no gene match: 10. The CDR3 runs 14 residues. The CDR3 is CSAYRPDRAYEQYF. DNA of the CDR3: TGCAGTGCGTACCGCCCCGACAGGGCCTACGAGCAGTACTTC.

This clonotype was observed a handful of times. This rearrangement joins TRBV7-2 to TRBJ1-5, with D uncertain. The CDR3 sequence is 14 residues long. The germline V and J ends were trimmed by 2 bases and 3 bases, with 8 bases remaining between them. The germline V gene has CDR1 SGHTA and CDR2 FQGNSA. The CDR3 nucleotides are TGTGCCAGCAGCTTAAACGGCTACAATCAGCCCCAGCATTTT. Amino acids: CASSLNGYNQPQHF. Supplemented by reference TRBV7-2 and TRBJ1-5, the full variable domain reads GAGVSQSPSNKVTEKGKDVELRCDPISGHTALYWYRQSLGQGLEFLIYFQGNSAPDKSGLPSDRFSAERTGGSVSTLTIQRTQQEDSAVYLCASSLNGYNQPQHFGDGTRLSIL.

The rearrangement links TRBV20-1 to TRBJ1-1; tentatively, D is TRBD1 (5 bases). Trimming shortened V by 4 bases and J by 3 bases, and 9 bases separated the two germline ends. This CDR3 has 12 residues. Per germline, CDR1 DFQATT and CDR2 SNEGSKA (reference sequence). CDR3 protein: CSATRGDTEAFF. The CDR3 DNA is TGCAGTGCTACCCGGGGGGACACTGAAGCTTTCTTT.

This clonotype was recorded a few times. This chain connects TRBV6-1 to TRBJ1-6; TRBD1 matches at 8 bases. CDR1 MNHNS and CDR2 SASEGT come from the germline V gene. The trim removed 6 bases at V and 4 bases at J, leaving 2 bases unmatched. The CDR3 runs 14 residues. For the CDR3, the DNA is TGTGCCAGCAGCCGGACAGGGTATAATTCACCCCTCCACTTT. Amino acid sequence: CASSRTGYNSPLHF.

J is TRBJ2-3 and V is TRBV4-2, with TRBD2 as a possible D gene (5 bases). V was clipped by 0 bases and J by 1 base, with 14 bases between them. This CDR3 comprises 17 residues. Germline CDR1 LGHNA, CDR2 YNFKEQ. The CDR3 DNA sequence: TGTGCCAGCAGCCAAGATTTGCCGGGGTGGGGCACAGATACGCAGTATTTT. It encodes CASSQDLPGWGTDTQYF.

This clonotype appeared many times. This chain connects TRBV7-2 to TRBJ2-5; no definite D call. V lost 1 base to trimming and J lost 5 bases, with 8 bases between them. This CDR3 spans 13 amino acids. Germline CDR1 is SGHTA and CDR2 is FQGNSA. In DNA, the CDR3 is TGTGCCAGCAGCTTAGGACGGTTGGAGACCCAGTACTTC. Protein product: CASSLGRLETQYF.

This clonotype showed up just a few times. The chain has TRBV4-3 and TRBJ2-2; 7 bases align to TRBD1. Germline V gives CDR1 LGHNA, CDR2 YSLEER. The CDR3 runs 16 residues. V was clipped by 0 bases and J by 6 bases; unmatched bases: 7. CDR3 nucleotides: TGCGCCAGCAGCCAAGAGTCGGGACAGCGAGCCGGGGAGCTGTTTTTT. As protein: CASSQESGQRAGELFF.

The table lists this clonotype with many counts. The gene calls are TRBV27 and TRBJ1-4; 9 nucleotides agree with TRBD1. Germline V gene data show CDR1 as MNHEY and CDR2 as SMNVEV (reference sequence). Losses at the gene ends were 6 bases for V and 10 bases for J; bases not matched to a gene: 6. This CDR3 comprises 13 residues. This CDR3 is CASSPGQGRKLFF. The CDR3 DNA follows: TGTGCCAGCAGCCCGGGACAGGGAAGAAAACTGTTTTTT.

This clonotype was picked up a small number of times. This chain joins TRBV3-1 and TRBJ2-5; perhaps D is TRBD1 or TRBD2 (6 bases each). This CDR3 has 15 residues. Germline-derived CDR1 and CDR2 are LGHDT and YNNKEL (reference sequence). With 0 bases removed from V and 7 bases from J, the gap between germline ends came to 15 bases. CDR3 in DNA: TGTGCCAGCAGCCAAGATGGGGGGCAGAGGGGGACCCAGTACTTC. Its translation: CASSQDGGQRGTQYF.

The J gene is TRBJ2-6, the V gene TRBV5-5; 11 bases align to TRBD1. This CDR3 is built from 17 residues. The germline V gene encodes CDR1 SGHKS and CDR2 YYEKEE (reference sequence). Germline trimming cut 3 bases from V and 8 bases from J; bases unmatched to any gene: 10. The CDR3 bases are TGTGCCAGCAGCTCTGGACAGGGGGCCATATCTACCAACGTCCTGACTTTC. The encoded protein is CASSSGQGAISTNVLTF.

Only a few counts were recorded for this clonotype. The chain couples TRBV5-1 to TRBJ1-1; 7 bases align to TRBD1. J gave up 11 bases and V 0 bases, and 7 bases lay outside the gene matches. Germline V gene data show CDR1 as SGHRS and CDR2 as YFSETQ. The CDR3 sequence is 13 residues long. The CDR3 nucleotides are TGCGCCAGCAGCTTGGTCCTAGGGGGCGAGGCTTTCTTT. It codes for CASSLVLGGEAFF.